This entry lists 29 T cell receptor beta chains sequenced from one sample in a study of control samples from healthy donors and cancer patients. Sequenced by immunoSEQ multiplex PCR; TCRdb stores in-frame clones only, minus some. This sample carries approximately 100,000 clones, 88% of them seen once, and the ten largest clones take 12% to 15%. The specimen was blood. The receptors shown here come from a man aged 25-45 years in good health.

This chain uses TRBV6-4 with TRBJ2-1, with 7 positions matching TRBD2. The CDR3 spans 15 residues. CDR1 is MRHNA, CDR2 SNTAGT, per germline. V was pared by 2 bases and J by 5 bases, with 6 bases of the junction left unmatched. The CDR3 protein is CASSDEGGRNNEQFF. The CDR3 nucleotides are TGTGCCAGCAGTGACGAAGGCGGGAGAAACAATGAGCAGTTCTTC.

V gene TRBV27 combines with J gene TRBJ1-5; perhaps TRBD1 as D (6 bases). The CDR3 is made up of 13 amino acids. Germline V CDR1 and CDR2: MNHEY, SMNVEV (reference sequence). V lost 8 bases, J lost 0 bases, and 8 bases lay in between. As DNA, the CDR3 is TGTGCCAGCGGGACATTTAGCAATCAGCCCCAGCATTTT. It yields the protein CASGTFSNQPQHF.

The chain recombines TRBV2 with TRBJ2-3; 8 positions agree with TRBD2. The CDR3 has 14 residues. Germline V gene data show CDR1 as SNHLY and CDR2 as FYNNEI. The trim removed 7 bases at V and 3 bases at J, leaving 6 bases unmatched. The CDR3 region has the DNA TGTGCCAGCACCTACGGCGGGAGGACAGATACGCAGTATTTT. Translating it yields CASTYGGRTDTQYF.

This clone has more than one count but fewer than ten. The chain employs TRBV9 and TRBJ1-4, with a tentative D call TRBD1 (6 bases). The CDR3 runs 15 residues. Trimming took off 0 bases at V and 6 bases at J, with 12 bases between the two ends. CDR1 is SGDLS and CDR2 is YYNGEE in the germline V gene. This chain's CDR3 is CASSVGTGRHEKLFF. The CDR3 DNA is TGTGCCAGCAGCGTAGGCACAGGGAGGCATGAAAAACTGTTTTTT.

The chain links TRBV15 to TRBJ2-7; either TRBD1 or TRBD2 may fit D (5 bases each). Between the trimmed V and J ends, which lost 6 bases and 2 bases, there was a span of 17 bases. The CDR3 runs 15 residues. CDR1 is LNHNV and CDR2 is YYDKDF in the germline V gene (reference sequence). The CDR3 reads CATRQAWDPAYEQYF. The CDR3 region has the DNA TGTGCCACCAGGCAGGCGTGGGACCCAGCCTACGAGCAGTACTTC.

The rearrangement links TRBV6-5 to TRBJ2-7, with 8 positions matching TRBD1. CDR1 is MNHEY, CDR2 SVGAGI, per germline. The CDR3 has 13 amino acids. V lost 7 bases, J lost 5 bases, and 7 bases stayed unmatched. The CDR3 protein is CASISGGFHEQYF. Here the CDR3 DNA reads TGTGCCAGCATATCAGGGGGCTTCCACGAGCAGTACTTC.

The chain employs TRBV5-1 and TRBJ2-1; perhaps TRBD2 as D (6 bases). The CDR3 extends over 19 amino acids. Germline CDR1 reads SGHRS; CDR2 reads YFSETQ. The V end was cut by 0 bases, the J end by 6 bases, with 25 bases between. The CDR3 reads CASSLVGTLKPYLSNEQFF. The CDR3 DNA reads as TGCGCCAGCAGCTTGGTGGGGACTCTAAAACCCTATTTATCCAATGAGCAGTTCTTC.

J is TRBJ2-1 and V is TRBV10-3; 12 positions match TRBD2. CDR1 and CDR2 (germline): ENHRY, SYGVKD. V dropped 0 bases and J dropped 7; count of bases not matched to a gene: 10. The CDR3 runs 18 residues. Here the CDR3 DNA reads TGTGCCATCAGTGAGTCCCTTTCGACTAGCGGGAGAGGAAATGAGCAGTTCTTC. Translated, it gives CAISESLSTSGRGNEQFF.

J is TRBJ2-7 and V is TRBV6-2 or TRBV6-3; 7 bases line up with TRBD1. V dropped 2 bases and J dropped 2; count of bases not matched to a gene: 9. The germline CDR1 and CDR2 sequences are MNHEY and SVGEGT. The CDR3 covers 16 residues. The chain's CDR3 is CASSYPGTDLTYEQYF. The CDR3 DNA reads TGTGCCAGCAGTTACCCCGGGACAGACCTAACCTACGAGCAGTACTTC.

The chain joins TRBV19 to TRBJ1-3; D is undetermined. The CDR3 extends over 15 amino acids. The germline V and J ends were trimmed by 5 bases and 0 bases, with 11 bases remaining between them. Germline CDR1 and CDR2: LNHDA and SQIVND (reference sequence). CDR3: CASSVWLLSGNTIYF. Written as DNA, the CDR3 is TGTGCCAGTAGTGTGTGGCTGCTCTCTGGAAACACCATATATTTT.

This sequence joins TRBV27 and TRBJ2-3, with unresolved D. The CDR3 runs to 13 residues. Germline V gives CDR1 MNHEY, CDR2 SMNVEV (reference sequence). The V end lost 2 bases, the J end lost 2 bases, and 5 bases lay between the germline ends. CDR3 amino acids: CASSLPNTDTQYF. CDR3 nucleotide sequence: TGTGCCAGCAGTTTACCAAACACAGATACGCAGTATTTT.

The chain links TRBV23-1 to TRBJ2-1; 7 bases align to TRBD2. TRBV23-1 is annotated as an ORF whose role is uncertain. The CDR3 is 15 residues long. V lost 8 bases to trimming and J lost 7 bases; unmatched junction nucleotides: 14. The CDR3 nucleotides are TGCGCCAGCGGCCAGATGCGGGAGAGAGTTAATGAGCAGTTCTTC. Protein: CASGQMRERVNEQFF.

This clone was counted once. This chain uses TRBV19 with TRBJ2-1, with a tentative D call TRBD2 (5 bases). This CDR3 contains 15 residues. CDR1 is LNHDA, CDR2 SQIVND, per germline (reference sequence). V lost 3 bases to trimming and J lost 0 bases, with 9 bases between them. In nucleotides, the CDR3 is TGTGCCAGTAGTATCGGCGGGTACTCCTACAATGAGCAGTTCTTC. This sequence encodes CASSIGGYSYNEQFF.

This rearrangement joins TRBV2 to TRBJ1-2, with TRBD1 matching 9 bases. Trimming took 7 bases from V and 6 from J; bases not matched to a gene: 6. Germline V CDR1 and CDR2: SNHLY, FYNNEI. The CDR3 has 13 amino acids. The CDR3 DNA reads TGTGCCAGCATACCGGGACAGGGTGATGGCTACACCTTC. It translates to CASIPGQGDGYTF. Full variable domain (remainder filled in from reference TRBV2 and TRBJ1-2): EPEVTQTPSHQVTQMGQEVILRCVPISNHLYFYWYRQILGQKVEFLVSFYNNEISEKSEIFDDQFSVERPDGSNFTLKIRSTKLEDSAMYFCASIPGQGDGYTFGSGTRLTVV.

This chain connects TRBV5-4 to TRBJ1-4; a possible D gene is TRBD1 (5 bases). V was trimmed by 2 bases and J by 8 bases, leaving 19 bases between them. This CDR3 contains 16 residues. Germline loops: CDR1 SGHNT, CDR2 YYREEE (reference sequence). The CDR3, as DNA: TGTGCCAGCAGCTTAGGAAGCCTTGATGGGGGAGAAAAACTGTTTTTT. Translated: CASSLGSLDGGEKLFF.

This clone has only one observation. J is TRBJ1-2 and V is TRBV11-2, with unresolved D. This CDR3 has 13 residues. Germline V gene lookup returns CDR1 SGHAT and CDR2 FQNNGV. The germline V and J ends were trimmed by 3 bases and 8 bases, with 13 bases remaining between them. The CDR3 sequence: CASSFGEAIGYTF. The CDR3 DNA reads TGTGCCAGCAGCTTTGGTGAGGCTATAGGCTACACCTTC.

Only a few counts were recorded for this clone. The chain uses TRBV7-9 and TRBJ1-1, with D possibly TRBD1 on 5 matching bases. Germline values: CDR1 SEHNR, CDR2 FQNEAQ (reference sequence). V was clipped by 11 bases and J by 0 bases, with 13 bases between them. The CDR3 contains 13 residues. CDR3 DNA: TGTGCCTCCGCGGGGGGGATGAACACTGAAGCTTTCTTT. Amino acid sequence: CASAGGMNTEAFF.

The V gene is TRBV10-2, the J gene TRBJ2-1; D uncertain. V lost 5 bases to trimming and J lost 7 bases, with 6 bases between them. This CDR3 region has 11 residues. Looked up from germline, CDR1 is WSHSY and CDR2 is SAAADI. The CDR3 bases are TGCGCCAGCAGTCTTTTGAATGAGCAGTTCTTC. Translated, it gives CASSLLNEQFF.

CDR3 protein: CASSPDRATGELFF. CDR3 nucleotide sequence: TGTGCCAGCTCACCTGACAGGGCTACCGGGGAGCTGTTTTTT. The chain links TRBV18 to TRBJ2-2; TRBD1 matches 7 bases. This CDR3 region has 14 residues. Trimming took 3 bases from V and 5 from J; bases not matched to a gene: 3. Germline CDR1 reads KGHSH; CDR2 reads LQKENI. Based on the CDR3 plus reference TRBV18 and TRBJ2-2, the full variable domain is NAGVMQNPRHLVRRRGQEARLRCSPMKGHSHVYWYRQLPEEGLKFMVYLQKENIIDESGMPKERFSAEFPKEGPSILRIQQVVRGDSAAYFCASSPDRATGELFFGEGSRLTVL.

CDR3 sequence: CASITYTGLEQYF. CDR3 bases: TGTGCCAGCATCACGTACACAGGGCTCGAGCAGTACTTC. V usage is TRBV7-2 and J usage is TRBJ2-7; tentatively, D is TRBD1 (6 bases). Germline loops: CDR1 SGHTA, CDR2 FQGNSA. The CDR3 runs to 13 residues. The ends were cut back, 7 bases at V and 6 bases at J, with 16 bases in the middle.

The genes are TRBV5-1 and TRBJ2-3, with D perhaps given as TRBD1 or TRBD2 (5 bases each). Trimming stripped 1 base from V and 6 bases from J, with 18 bases between. Germline V gene data show CDR1 as SGHRS and CDR2 as YFSETQ. CDR3 size: 16 residues. The CDR3 nucleotides read TGCGCCAGCAGCTTGTTAGGGGACGGTCGTTGGGATACGCAGTATTTT. Translation: CASSLLGDGRWDTQYF.

The chain uses TRBV21-1 and TRBJ2-3; TRBD2 is the table's D call and was not checked against the DNA. TRBV21-1 is given as a pseudogene. The CDR3 spans 15 residues. The CDR3: CASSMIAGVTDTQYF. In nucleotides, the CDR3 is TGTGCCAGCAGCATGATAGCGGGAGTCACAGATACGCAGTATTTT.

This chain links TRBV2 with TRBJ2-5; 7 bases line up with TRBD2. With 4 bases clipped from V and 4 bases from J, the junction kept 15 bases outside the gene matches. The CDR3 contains 17 residues. CDR1 and CDR2 from the germline V gene are SNHLY and FYNNEI. The CDR3 region is CASSGALSGEGGETQYF. The CDR3 DNA follows: TGTGCCAGCAGTGGGGCACTGAGCGGGGAGGGAGGAGAGACCCAGTACTTC.

The rearrangement uses TRBV4-2 and TRBJ2-2; D is tentatively TRBD1 or TRBD2 (5 bases each). Per the germline V gene, CDR1 is LGHNA and CDR2 is YNFKEQ. CDR3 size: 16 residues. V lost 4 bases, J lost 0 bases, and 12 bases lay in between. The CDR3 loop reads CASSLARGANTGELFF. In DNA, the CDR3 is TGTGCCAGCAGCCTAGCGAGGGGCGCGAACACCGGGGAGCTGTTTTTT.

The rearrangement links TRBV7-6 to TRBJ2-7; either TRBD1 or TRBD2 may supply D (5 bases each). CDR3 length: 12 amino acids. Per germline, CDR1 SGHVS and CDR2 FNYEAQ. V was trimmed by 1 base and J by 10 bases, leaving 11 bases between them. This CDR3 is CASSLVQGEQYF. The DNA for the CDR3 is TGTGCCAGCAGCTTAGTGCAGGGAGAACAGTACTTC.

This clone was observed once. The V gene is TRBV11-3, the J gene TRBJ1-1; weak D call: TRBD1 (5 bases). Trimming stripped 3 bases from V and 0 bases from J, with 17 bases between. Germline assignment: CDR1 SGHNT and CDR2 YENEEA. This CDR3 spans 17 amino acids. The CDR3 DNA follows: TGTGCCAGCAGCTTTCCCGAGGGGTCCCCTTTGAACACTGAAGCTTTCTTT. The encoded protein is CASSFPEGSPLNTEAFF.

The rearrangement links TRBV4-1 to TRBJ1-2; D gene ambiguous. Trimming shortened V by 0 bases and J by 4 bases, and 6 bases separated the two germline ends. The V gene's germline CDR1 is MGHRA and CDR2 YSYEKL. The CDR3 has 13 amino acids. The CDR3 DNA is TGCGCCAGCAGCCAAGATTGGACCTATGGCTACACCTTC. It codes for CASSQDWTYGYTF.

This clone appeared a single time. This sequence joins TRBV28 and TRBJ1-5, with D unclear. V dropped 1 base and J dropped 6 bases, with 4 bases sitting between them. Germline CDR1 is MDHEN and CDR2 is SYDVKM. This CDR3 has 12 residues. CDR3 sequence: CASSLFRQPQHF. In nucleotides, the CDR3 is TGTGCCAGCAGTTTATTCCGTCAGCCCCAGCATTTT. Full variable domain (outside the CDR3, taken from reference TRBV28 and TRBJ1-5): DVKVTQSSRYLVKRTGEKVFLECVQDMDHENMFWYRQDPGLGLRLIYFSYDVKMKEKGDIPEGYSVSREKKERFSLILESASTNQTSMYLCASSLFRQPQHFGDGTRLSIL.

Here the CDR3 reads CASSNNAEVTQYF. DNA for the CDR3: TGTGCCAGCAGCAACAACGCCGAGGTGACCCAGTACTTC. V usage is TRBV7-3 and J usage is TRBJ2-5; D is uncertain. The length of the CDR3 is 13 residues. Germline CDR1 reads SGHTA; CDR2 reads FQGTGA. Trimming left V 5 bases short and J 7 bases short, with 14 bases between.